This TCR beta chain was identified in a study of T-cell memory formation after mild COVID-19. TCRdb used MiXCR to reprocess the 5' RACE reads, holding one entry per CDR3 protein. Here the sample spans around 180,000 distinct CDR3 sequences, 16% being singletons. CDR3 length: 12 amino acids. Sequencing was carried out using PBMCs or a T cell subset sorted from them (not recorded which). The clonotype was recovered from an adult woman who had mild COVID-19 (a few samples of this study predate the infection). Cell type and time point are not known. The chain has TRBV21-1 and TRBJ1-6; the table's TRBD1 call for D was not verified on the DNA. TRBV21-1 counts as a pseudogene. The DNA for the CDR3 is TGTGCCAGCAGCAAAGATAGGGGACCCCTCCACTTT. This gives the protein CASSKDRGPLHF.